These 5 T cell receptor beta chains came from one sample sequenced in a study of technical replicates of blood from a few donors. TCRdb's table, derived via immunoSEQ multiplex PCR, lists solely in-frame clones and lacks some. In the table there are roughly 76,000 clones, 80% to 90% of which are singletons. The source material was PBMCs. These receptors were obtained from a human donor in good health. Some clones in this sample may be carry-over from other donors' samples.

This clone showed up just a few times. The gene calls are TRBV7-9 and TRBJ2-1; 7 nucleotides match TRBD2. V lost 6 bases to trimming and J lost 10 bases; unmatched junction nucleotides: 9. The CDR3 is made up of 13 amino acids. Germline values: CDR1 SEHNR, CDR2 FQNEAQ (reference sequence). The chain's CDR3 is CASSYRGVQEQFF. The CDR3 DNA reads as TGTGCCAGCAGTTACCGGGGGGTTCAAGAGCAGTTCTTC.

V and J are TRBV6-4 and TRBJ1-1; possibly TRBD1 for D (6 bases). V dropped 6 bases and J dropped 2 bases, with 10 bases sitting between them. CDR1 MRHNA and CDR2 SNTAGT come from the germline V gene. The CDR3 consists of 13 residues. The CDR3 region is CASRETGNTEAFF. The DNA of the CDR3 is TGTGCCAGCAGAGAGACAGGTAACACTGAAGCTTTCTTT.

The chain joins TRBV5-1 to TRBJ2-3, with 9 bases fitting TRBD1. Germline V gives CDR1 SGHRS, CDR2 YFSETQ. This CDR3 comprises 14 residues. Trimming removed 0 bases from V and 9 bases from J; junction bases left unmatched: 5. The CDR3 DNA follows: TGCGCCAGCAGCTTGGAAGGACAGGGGAAGACGCAGTATTTT. Its translation is CASSLEGQGKTQYF.

The gene calls are TRBV5-8 and TRBJ2-7, with TRBD1 matching 7 bases. The CDR3 spans 14 residues. Per germline, CDR1 SGHTS and CDR2 YDEGEE. Losses at the gene ends were 4 bases for V and 0 bases for J; bases not matched to a gene: 4. The CDR3 DNA is TGTGCCAGCAGCCGACAGGGATTCTCCTACGAGCAGTACTTC. It codes for CASSRQGFSYEQYF.

V gene TRBV6-4 combines with J gene TRBJ1-2; TRBD1 aligns across 8 bases. Trimming took 5 bases from V and 7 from J; bases not matched to a gene: 9. This CDR3 is built from 14 residues. Germline V gives CDR1 MRHNA, CDR2 SNTAGT. CDR3 amino acids: CASSLQQGEGGYTF. The CDR3 DNA reads TGTGCCAGCAGTCTTCAACAGGGGGAGGGTGGCTACACCTTC.